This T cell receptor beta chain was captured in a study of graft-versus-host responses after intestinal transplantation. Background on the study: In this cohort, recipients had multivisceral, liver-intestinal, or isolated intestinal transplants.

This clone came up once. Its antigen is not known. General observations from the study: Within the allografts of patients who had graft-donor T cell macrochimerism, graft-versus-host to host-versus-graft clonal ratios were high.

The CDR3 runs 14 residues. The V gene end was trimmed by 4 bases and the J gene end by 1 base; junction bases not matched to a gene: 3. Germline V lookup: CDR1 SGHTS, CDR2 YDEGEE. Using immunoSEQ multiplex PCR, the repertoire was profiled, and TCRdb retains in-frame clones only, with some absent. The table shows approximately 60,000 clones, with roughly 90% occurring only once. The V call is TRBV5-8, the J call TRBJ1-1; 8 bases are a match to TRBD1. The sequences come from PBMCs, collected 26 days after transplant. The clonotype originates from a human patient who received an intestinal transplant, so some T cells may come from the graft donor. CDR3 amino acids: CASSTDRGNTEAFF. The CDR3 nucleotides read TGTGCCAGCAGCACAGACAGGGGGAACACTGAAGCTTTCTTT. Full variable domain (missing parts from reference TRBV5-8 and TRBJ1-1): EAGVTQSPTHLIKTRGQQATLRCSPISGHTSVYWYQQALGLGLQFLLWYDEGEERNRGNFPPRFSGRQFPNYSSELNVNALELEDSALYLCASSTDRGNTEAFFGQGTRLTVV.